This T cell receptor beta chain was recorded in a study of T-cell reconstitution after alpha-beta-depleted transplantation in children. This clonotype has ten or more counts. Its antigen remains unknown. Study-wide findings and caveats: Some patients showed high day-60 TCRbeta diversity, which derived from surviving recipient T cells and thymic progenitors. Expanded graft clones, several hundred of them, were reportedly the source of alpha-beta T cells about two months after transplant.

Trimming took 1 base from V and 12 from J, leaving 16 bases between them. The germline V gene has CDR1 LGHDT and CDR2 YNNKEL (reference sequence). The CDR3 runs to 14 residues. During its preparation, the TCRbeta library received unique molecular identifiers. MiXCR, run by TCRdb on the PCR reads, gives a single entry per CDR3 protein. The sample records roughly 790,000 distinct CDR3 sequences, roughly 15% being singletons. This TCR came from a male patient aged 5 to 17 who had a stem cell transplant for acute lymphoblastic leukemia, so the T cells may come from the graft donor. This chain links TRBV3-1 with TRBJ2-1; D is unresolved. The sequencing used PBMCs, mostly from graft donor cells, collected 360 days after TCRalphabeta/CD19-depleted stem cell transplant. The CDR3 is CASSQGKSTLRQFF. The CDR3 DNA reads TGTGCCAGCAGCCAAGGGAAAAGTACCCTTCGGCAGTTCTTC.